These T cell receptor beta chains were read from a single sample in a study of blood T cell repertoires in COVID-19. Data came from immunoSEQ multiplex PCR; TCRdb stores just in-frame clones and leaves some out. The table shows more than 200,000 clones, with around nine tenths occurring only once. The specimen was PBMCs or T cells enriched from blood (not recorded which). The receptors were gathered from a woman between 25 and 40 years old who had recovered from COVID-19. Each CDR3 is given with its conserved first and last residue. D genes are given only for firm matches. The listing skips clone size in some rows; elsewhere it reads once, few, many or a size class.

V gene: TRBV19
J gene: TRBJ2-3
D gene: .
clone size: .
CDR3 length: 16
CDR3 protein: CASSIDGGRGTDTQYF
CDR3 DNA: TGTGCCAGTAGTATAGACGGCGGGCGGGGCACAGATACGCAGTATTTT

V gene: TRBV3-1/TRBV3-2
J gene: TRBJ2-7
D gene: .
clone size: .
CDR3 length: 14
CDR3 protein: CASSQTLGGREQYF
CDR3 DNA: TGTGCCAGCAGTCAGACACTCGGGGGGCGCGAGCAGTACTTC

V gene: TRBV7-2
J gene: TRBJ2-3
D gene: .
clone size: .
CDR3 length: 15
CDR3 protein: CASSFGGEALDTQYF
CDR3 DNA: TGTGCCAGCAGCTTCGGGGGAGAGGCGCTAGATACGCAGTATTTT

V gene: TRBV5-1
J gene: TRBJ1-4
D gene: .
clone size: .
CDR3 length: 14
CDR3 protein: CASSFRAVDEKLFF
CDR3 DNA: TGCGCCAGCAGCTTCAGGGCCGTTGATGAAAAACTGTTTTTT

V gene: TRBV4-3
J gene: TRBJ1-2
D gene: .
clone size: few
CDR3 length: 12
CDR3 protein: CASSQTGHGYTF
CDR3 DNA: TGCGCCAGCAGCCAAACAGGGCATGGCTACACCTTC

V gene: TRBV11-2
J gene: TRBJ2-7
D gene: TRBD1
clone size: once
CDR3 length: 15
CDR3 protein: CASSLAGTGGHEQYF
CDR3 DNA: TGTGCCAGCAGCTTAGCCGGGACAGGGGGCCACGAGCAGTACTTC

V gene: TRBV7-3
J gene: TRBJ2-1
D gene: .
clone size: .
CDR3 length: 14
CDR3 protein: CASSLSPQNKEQFF
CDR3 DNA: TGTGCCAGCAGCTTAAGTCCGCAGAACAAGGAGCAGTTCTTC

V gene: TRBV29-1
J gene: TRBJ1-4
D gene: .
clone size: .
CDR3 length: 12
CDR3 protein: CSVDFGQEKLFF
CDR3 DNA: TGCAGCGTTGATTTCGGACAGGAAAAACTGTTTTTT

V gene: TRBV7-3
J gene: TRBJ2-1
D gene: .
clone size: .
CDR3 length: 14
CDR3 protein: CASRLGSSSDEQFF
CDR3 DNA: TGTGCCAGCAGACTAGGGAGTTCGTCGGATGAGCAGTTCTTC

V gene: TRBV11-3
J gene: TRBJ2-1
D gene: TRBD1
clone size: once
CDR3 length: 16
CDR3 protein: CASSLEYTGGYNEQFF
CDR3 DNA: TGTGCCAGCAGCTTAGAGTACACAGGGGGGTACAATGAGCAGTTCTTC

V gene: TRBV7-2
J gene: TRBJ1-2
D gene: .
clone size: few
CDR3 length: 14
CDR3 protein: CASSLDSSNYGYTF
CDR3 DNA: TGTGCCAGCAGCTTGGACAGCTCTAACTATGGCTACACCTTC

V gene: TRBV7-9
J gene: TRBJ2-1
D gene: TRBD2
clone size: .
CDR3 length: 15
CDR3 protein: CASSITIAGVNEQFF
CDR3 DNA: TGTGCCAGCAGCATAACGATAGCGGGAGTTAATGAGCAGTTCTTC

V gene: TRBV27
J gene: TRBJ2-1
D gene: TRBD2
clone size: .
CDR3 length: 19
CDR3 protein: CASSLSSLSGSASYNEQFF
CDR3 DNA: TGTGCCAGCAGTTTATCTTCCCTGAGCGGGAGCGCCTCCTACAATGAGCAGTTCTTC

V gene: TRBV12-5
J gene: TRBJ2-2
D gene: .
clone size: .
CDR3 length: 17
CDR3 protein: CASGLSTSRGGTGELFF
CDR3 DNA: TGTGCTAGTGGTCTCTCGACCTCTCGAGGGGGCACCGGGGAGCTGTTTTTT

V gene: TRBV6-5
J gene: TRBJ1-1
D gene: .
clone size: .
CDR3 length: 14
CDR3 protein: CASVREGGVTEAFF
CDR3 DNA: TGTGCCAGCGTCAGGGAAGGGGGGGTCACTGAAGCTTTCTTT

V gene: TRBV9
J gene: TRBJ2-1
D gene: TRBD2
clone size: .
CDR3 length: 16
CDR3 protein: CASSYFTSGKMNEQFF
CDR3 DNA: TGTGCCAGCAGCTATTTCACCAGCGGGAAGATGAATGAGCAGTTCTTC

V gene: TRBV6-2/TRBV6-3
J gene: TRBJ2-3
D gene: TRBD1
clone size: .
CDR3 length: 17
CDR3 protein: CASSYSLTTGGTDTQYF
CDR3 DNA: TGTGCCAGCAGTTACTCGCTTACGACAGGGGGCACAGATACGCAGTATTTT

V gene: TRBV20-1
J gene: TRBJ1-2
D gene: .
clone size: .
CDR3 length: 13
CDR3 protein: CSASPMAGDGYTF
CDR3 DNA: TGCAGTGCTAGTCCCATGGCAGGGGACGGCTACACCTTC

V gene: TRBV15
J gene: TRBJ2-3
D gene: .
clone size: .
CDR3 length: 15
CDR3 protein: CATSRVPTSPDTQYF
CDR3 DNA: TGTGCCACCAGCAGGGTACCGACTAGTCCAGATACGCAGTATTTT

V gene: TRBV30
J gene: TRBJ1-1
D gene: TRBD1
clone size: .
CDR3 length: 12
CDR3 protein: CARRQGPTEAFF
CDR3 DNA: TGTGCCCGCCGACAGGGTCCTACCGAAGCTTTCTTT

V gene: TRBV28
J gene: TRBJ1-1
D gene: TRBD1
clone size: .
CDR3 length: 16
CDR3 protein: CASSKTGVYMNTEAFF
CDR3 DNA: TGTGCCAGCAGTAAGACAGGGGTTTATATGAACACTGAAGCTTTCTTT

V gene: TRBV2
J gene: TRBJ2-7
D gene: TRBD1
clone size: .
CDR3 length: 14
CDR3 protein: CASSEGGQGYEQYF
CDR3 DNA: TGTGCCAGCAGTGAAGGCGGACAGGGGTACGAGCAGTACTTC

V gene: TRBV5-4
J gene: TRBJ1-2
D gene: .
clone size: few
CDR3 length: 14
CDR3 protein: CASSTGRLGYGYTF
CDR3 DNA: TGTGCCAGCAGCACAGGCCGTCTCGGCTATGGCTACACCTTC